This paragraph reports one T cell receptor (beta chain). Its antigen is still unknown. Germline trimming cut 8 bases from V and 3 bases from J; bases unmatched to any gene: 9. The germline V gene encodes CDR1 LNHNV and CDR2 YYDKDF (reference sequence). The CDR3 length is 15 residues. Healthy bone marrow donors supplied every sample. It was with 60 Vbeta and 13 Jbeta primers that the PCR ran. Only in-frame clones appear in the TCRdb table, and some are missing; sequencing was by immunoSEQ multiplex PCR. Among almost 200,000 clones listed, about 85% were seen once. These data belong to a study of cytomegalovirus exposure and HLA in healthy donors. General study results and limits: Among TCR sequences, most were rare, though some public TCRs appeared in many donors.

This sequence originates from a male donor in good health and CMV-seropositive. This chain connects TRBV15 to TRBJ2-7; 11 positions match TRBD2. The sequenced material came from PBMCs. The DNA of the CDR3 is TGTGCCACCGGGGGGGTAGCGGGGGGGCACTACGAGCAGTACTTC. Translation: CATGGVAGGHYEQYF.